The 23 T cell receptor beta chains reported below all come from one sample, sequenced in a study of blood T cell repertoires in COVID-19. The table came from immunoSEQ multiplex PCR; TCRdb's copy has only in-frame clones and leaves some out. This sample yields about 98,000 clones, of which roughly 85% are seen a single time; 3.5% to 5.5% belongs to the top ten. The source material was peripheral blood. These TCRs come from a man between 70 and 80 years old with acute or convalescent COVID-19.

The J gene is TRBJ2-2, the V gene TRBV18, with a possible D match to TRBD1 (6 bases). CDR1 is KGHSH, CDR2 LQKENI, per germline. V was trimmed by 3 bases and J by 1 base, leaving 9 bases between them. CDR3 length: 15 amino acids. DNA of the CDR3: TGTGCCAGCTCACCGCAGACAGGGAACACCGGGGAGCTGTTTTTT. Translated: CASSPQTGNTGELFF.

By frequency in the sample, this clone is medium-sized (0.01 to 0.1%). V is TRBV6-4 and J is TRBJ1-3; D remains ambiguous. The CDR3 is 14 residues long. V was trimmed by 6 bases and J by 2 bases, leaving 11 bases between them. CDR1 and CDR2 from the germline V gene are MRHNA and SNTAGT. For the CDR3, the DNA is TGTGCCAGCAGCGAGGGCGCCGCTGGAAACACCATATATTTT. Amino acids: CASSEGAAGNTIYF.

CDR3 in amino acids: CASSSRTSGGATDTQYF. In DNA, the CDR3 is TGTGCCAGCAGCTCCAGGACTAGCGGGGGGGCAACAGATACGCAGTATTTT. V is TRBV7-6 and J is TRBJ2-3, with TRBD2 matching 15 bases. V dropped 4 bases and J dropped 3; count of bases not matched to a gene: 5. Germline-derived CDR1 and CDR2 are SGHVS and FNYEAQ. There are 17 residues in the CDR3. The variable domain in full, with the rest retrieved from reference TRBV7-6 and TRBJ2-3, is GAGVSQSPRYKVTKRGQDVALRCDPISGHVSLYWYRQALGQGPEFLTYFNYEAQQDKSGLPNDRFSAERPEGSISTLTIQRTEQRDSAMYRCASSSRTSGGATDTQYFGPGTRLTVL.

In DNA, the CDR3 is TGTGCCAGCAGTGCCCGGACAGCTCAAGAGACCCAGTACTTC. Its protein product is CASSARTAQETQYF. The genes are TRBV2 and TRBJ2-5, with D possibly matching TRBD1 (6 bases). The V gene lost 4 bases and the J gene lost 2 bases, with 11 bases spanning the gap. The germline gives CDR1 SNHLY, CDR2 FYNNEI. The CDR3 totals 14 residues.

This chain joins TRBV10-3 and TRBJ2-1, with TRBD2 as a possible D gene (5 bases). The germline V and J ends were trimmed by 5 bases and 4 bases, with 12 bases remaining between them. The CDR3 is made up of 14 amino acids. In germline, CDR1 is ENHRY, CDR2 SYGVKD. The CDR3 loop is CAISTERGYNEQFF. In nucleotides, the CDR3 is TGTGCCATCAGTACTGAACGCGGGTACAATGAGCAGTTCTTC.

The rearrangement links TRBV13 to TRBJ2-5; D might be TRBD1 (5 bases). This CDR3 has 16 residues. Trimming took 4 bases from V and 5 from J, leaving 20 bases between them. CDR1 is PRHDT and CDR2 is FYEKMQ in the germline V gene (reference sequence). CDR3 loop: CASSSRRQRSHETQYF. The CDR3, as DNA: TGTGCCAGCAGCTCCAGGAGACAGCGTTCCCACGAGACCCAGTACTTC.

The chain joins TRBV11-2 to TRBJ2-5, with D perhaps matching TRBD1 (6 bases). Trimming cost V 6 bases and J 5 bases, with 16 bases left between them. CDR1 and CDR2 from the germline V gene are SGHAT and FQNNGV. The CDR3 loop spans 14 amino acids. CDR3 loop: CASSSNRVGETQYF. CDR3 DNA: TGTGCCAGCAGTTCCAACAGGGTTGGGGAGACCCAGTACTTC.

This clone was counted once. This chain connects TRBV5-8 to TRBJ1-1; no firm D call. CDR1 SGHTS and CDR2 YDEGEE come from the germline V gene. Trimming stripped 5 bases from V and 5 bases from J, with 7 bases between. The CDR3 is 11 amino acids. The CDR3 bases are TGTGCCAGCAGACTGCTGACTGAAGCTTTCTTT. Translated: CASRLLTEAFF.

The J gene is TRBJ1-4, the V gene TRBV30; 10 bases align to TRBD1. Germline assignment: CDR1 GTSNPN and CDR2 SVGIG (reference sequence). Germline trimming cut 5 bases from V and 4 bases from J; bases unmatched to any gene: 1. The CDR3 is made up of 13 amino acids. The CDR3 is CAWGTGVNEKLFF. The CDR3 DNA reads TGTGCCTGGGGGACAGGGGTTAATGAAAAACTGTTTTTT. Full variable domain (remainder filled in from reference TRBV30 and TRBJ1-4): SQTIHQWPATLVQPVGSPLSLECTVEGTSNPNLYWYRQAAGRGLQLLFYSVGIGQISSEVPQNLSASRPQDRQFILSSKKLLLSDSGFYLCAWGTGVNEKLFFGSGTQLSVL.

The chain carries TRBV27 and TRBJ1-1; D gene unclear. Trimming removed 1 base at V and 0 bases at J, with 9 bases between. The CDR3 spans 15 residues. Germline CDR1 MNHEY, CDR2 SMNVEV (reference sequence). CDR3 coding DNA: TGTGCCAGCAGTTTATTCGGCGGGCTGAACACTGAAGCTTTCTTT. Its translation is CASSLFGGLNTEAFF.

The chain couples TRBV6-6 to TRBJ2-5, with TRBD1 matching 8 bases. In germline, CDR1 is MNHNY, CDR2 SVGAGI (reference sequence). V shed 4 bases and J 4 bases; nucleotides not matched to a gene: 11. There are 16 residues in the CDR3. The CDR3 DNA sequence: TGTGCCAGCAGTTCCCTGCAGGGGGCTCGATCAGAGACCCAGTACTTC. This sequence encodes CASSSLQGARSETQYF.

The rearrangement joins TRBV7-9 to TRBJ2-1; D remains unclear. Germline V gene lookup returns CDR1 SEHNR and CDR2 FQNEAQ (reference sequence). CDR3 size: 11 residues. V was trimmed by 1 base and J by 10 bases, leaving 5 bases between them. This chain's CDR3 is CASSLVLEQFF. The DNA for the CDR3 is TGTGCCAGCAGCTTAGTCCTCGAGCAGTTCTTC.

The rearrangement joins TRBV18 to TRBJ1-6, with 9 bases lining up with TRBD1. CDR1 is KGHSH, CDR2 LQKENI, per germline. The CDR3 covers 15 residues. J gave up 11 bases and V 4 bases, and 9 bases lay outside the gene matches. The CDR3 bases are TGTGCCAGCTCACTAAAAGACAGGGGGTTTGCACCCCTCCACTTT. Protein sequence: CASSLKDRGFAPLHF.

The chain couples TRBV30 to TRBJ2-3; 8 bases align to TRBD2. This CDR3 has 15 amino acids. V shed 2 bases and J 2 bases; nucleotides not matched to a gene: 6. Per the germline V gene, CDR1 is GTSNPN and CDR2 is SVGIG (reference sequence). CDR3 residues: CAWSLRRGVTDTQYF. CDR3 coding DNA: TGTGCCTGGAGTCTAAGGCGGGGGGTCACAGATACGCAGTATTTT. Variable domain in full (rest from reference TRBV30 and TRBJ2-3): SQTIHQWPATLVQPVGSPLSLECTVEGTSNPNLYWYRQAAGRGLQLLFYSVGIGQISSEVPQNLSASRPQDRQFILSSKKLLLSDSGFYLCAWSLRRGVTDTQYFGPGTRLTVL.

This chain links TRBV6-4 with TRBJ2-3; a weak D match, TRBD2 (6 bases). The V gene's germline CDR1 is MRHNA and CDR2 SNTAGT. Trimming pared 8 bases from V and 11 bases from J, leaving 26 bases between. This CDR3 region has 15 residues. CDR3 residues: CASQVKAGPEGLQYF. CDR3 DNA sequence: TGTGCCAGCCAAGTGAAGGCGGGGCCGGAGGGGTTGCAGTATTTT.

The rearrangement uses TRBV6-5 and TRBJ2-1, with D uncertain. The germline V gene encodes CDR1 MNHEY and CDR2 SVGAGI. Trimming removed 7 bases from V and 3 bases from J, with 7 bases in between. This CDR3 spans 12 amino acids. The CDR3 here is CASIHGYNEQFF. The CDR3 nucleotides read TGTGCCAGCATCCACGGCTACAATGAGCAGTTCTTC.

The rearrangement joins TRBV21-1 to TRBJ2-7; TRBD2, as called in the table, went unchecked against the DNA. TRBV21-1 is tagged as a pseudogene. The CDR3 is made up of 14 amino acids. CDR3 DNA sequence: TGTGCCAGCAGCAAATCGGTTTTTTCATACGAGCAGTACGTC. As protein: CASSKSVFSYEQYV.

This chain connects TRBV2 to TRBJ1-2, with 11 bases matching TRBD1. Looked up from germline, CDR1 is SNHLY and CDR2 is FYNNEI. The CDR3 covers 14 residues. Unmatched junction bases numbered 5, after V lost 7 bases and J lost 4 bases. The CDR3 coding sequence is TGTGCCAGCAAAGGGACAGGGGGGTCCTATGGCTACACCTTC. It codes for CASKGTGGSYGYTF. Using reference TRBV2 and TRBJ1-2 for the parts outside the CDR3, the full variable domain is EPEVTQTPSHQVTQMGQEVILRCVPISNHLYFYWYRQILGQKVEFLVSFYNNEISEKSEIFDDQFSVERPDGSNFTLKIRSTKLEDSAMYFCASKGTGGSYGYTFGSGTRLTVV.

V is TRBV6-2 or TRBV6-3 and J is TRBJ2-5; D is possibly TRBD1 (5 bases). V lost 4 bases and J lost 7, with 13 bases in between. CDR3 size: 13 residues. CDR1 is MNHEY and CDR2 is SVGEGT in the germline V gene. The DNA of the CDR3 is TGTGCCAGCAGTTTACAGGTCCCGGGGACCCAGTACTTC. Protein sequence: CASSLQVPGTQYF.

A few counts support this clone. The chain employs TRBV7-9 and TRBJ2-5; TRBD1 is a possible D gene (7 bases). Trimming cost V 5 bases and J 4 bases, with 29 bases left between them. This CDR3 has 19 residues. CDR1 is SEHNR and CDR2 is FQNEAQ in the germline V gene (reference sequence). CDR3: CASSPSPLAGQRRGETQYF. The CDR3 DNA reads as TGTGCCAGCAGCCCTTCTCCGCTCGCGGGACAGAGAAGGGGAGAGACCCAGTACTTC.

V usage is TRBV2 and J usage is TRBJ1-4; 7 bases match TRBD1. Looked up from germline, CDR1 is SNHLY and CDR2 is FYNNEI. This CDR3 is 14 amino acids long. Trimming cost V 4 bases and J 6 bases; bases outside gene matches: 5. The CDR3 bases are TGTGCCAGCAGTGTAGGGCAGGGGGATGAAAAACTGTTTTTT. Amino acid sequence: CASSVGQGDEKLFF.

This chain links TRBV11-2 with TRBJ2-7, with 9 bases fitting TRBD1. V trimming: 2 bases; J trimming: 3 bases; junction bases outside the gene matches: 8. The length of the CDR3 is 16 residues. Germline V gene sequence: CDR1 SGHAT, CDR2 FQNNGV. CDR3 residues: CASSLSPPTGGYEQYF. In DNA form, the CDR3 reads TGTGCCAGCAGCTTATCCCCTCCGACAGGGGGCTACGAGCAGTACTTC.

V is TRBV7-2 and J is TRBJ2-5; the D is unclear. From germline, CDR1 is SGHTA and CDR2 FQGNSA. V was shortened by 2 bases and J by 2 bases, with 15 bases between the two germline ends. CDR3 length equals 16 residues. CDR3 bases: TGTGCCAGCAGCTTATACCGTTCAGTTCTTCAAGAGACCCAGTACTTC. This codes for CASSLYRSVLQETQYF.